This T cell receptor (beta chain) was profiled in a study of blood T cells in healthy people across ages. Study at large: Capture via template switching afforded approximately one barcoded beta molecule per two T cells.

Combining a sample-barcoded 5' primer with a J-beta primer mix, a second PCR ran for about 6 to 11 cycles. TCRdb ran MiXCR on the 5' RACE reads and lists one entry per CDR3 protein. Of approximately 600,000 distinct CDR3 sequences detected, about 54% appear once; the ten largest clones hold 35% to 40%. This clonotype was picked up a small number of times. Germline CDR1 is SGHTA and CDR2 is FQGNSA. The CDR3 is 14 amino acids. V shed 7 bases and J shed 7 bases, with 19 bases lying between them. The sequence came from a man in his 60s in good health. The material sequenced was blood. The V gene is TRBV7-2, the J gene TRBJ2-5, with D perhaps TRBD2 (5 bases). Here the CDR3 reads CASITRGAPGTQYF. The CDR3 DNA reads TGTGCCAGCATCACCCGGGGAGCCCCTGGGACCCAGTACTTC.